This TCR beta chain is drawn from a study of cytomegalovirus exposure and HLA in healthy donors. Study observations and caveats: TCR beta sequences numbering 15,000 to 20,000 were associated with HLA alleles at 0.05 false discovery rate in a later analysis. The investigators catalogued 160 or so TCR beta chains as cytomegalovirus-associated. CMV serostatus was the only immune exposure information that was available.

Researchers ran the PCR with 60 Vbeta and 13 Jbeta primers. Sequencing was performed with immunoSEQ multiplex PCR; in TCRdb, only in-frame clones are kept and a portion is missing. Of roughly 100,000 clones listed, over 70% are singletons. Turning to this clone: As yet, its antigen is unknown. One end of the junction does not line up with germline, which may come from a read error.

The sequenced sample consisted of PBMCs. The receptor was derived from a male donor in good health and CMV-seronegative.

CDR3 sequence (DNA): TGCAGCGTTGGTAAGAGCGGCCTGACCTACGGGCAGTACTTC. Translating gives CSVGKSGLTYGQYF. The chain links TRBV29-1 to TRBJ2-7, with D perhaps matching TRBD2 (5 bases). The CDR3 covers 14 residues. CDR1 is SQVTM, CDR2 ANQGSEA, per germline.